The rows below give T cell receptor beta chains drawn from one sample of a study of metastatic and nonmetastatic thyroid tumors. TCRdb recomputed clones from the PCR reads via MiXCR. This table has roughly 40,000 clones, about 18% appearing once. Sequencing used blood. Source of these receptors: a male donor with papillary thyroid cancer or a benign thyroid nodule (not recorded which). Some clones in this sample may be carry-over from other donors' samples. CDR3s include the opening cysteine and the closing phenylalanine or tryptophan. The order of the fields is clone size, V gene, D gene, J gene, CDR3 DNA, CDR3 protein. A D gene is named only where the DNA matches it firmly. The listing skips clone size in some rows; elsewhere it reads once, few, many or a size class.

many,TRBV6-1,NA,TRBJ2-3,TGTGCCAGCAGCCAGACATTCCCCACAGATACGCAGTATTTT,CASSQTFPTDTQYF
many,TRBV5-1,NA,TRBJ2-5,TGCGCCAGCAGCTTGGGACAATCGAAAGAGACCCAGTACTTC,CASSLGQSKETQYF
many,TRBV11-1,NA,TRBJ2-7,TGTGCCAGCAGCCCTAACCTAGCCCACGAGCAGTACTTC,CASSPNLAHEQYF
many,TRBV29-1,TRBD1,TRBJ2-6,TGCAGCGTTGAAGCGCAGGGGGCGAAGGGGGCCAACGTCCTGACTTTC,CSVEAQGAKGANVLTF
NA,TRBV27,NA,TRBJ2-7,TGTGCCAGCATTGAAGACACCCCTCCTGGTAGCGAGCAGTACTTC,CASIEDTPPGSEQYF
many,TRBV4-1,NA,TRBJ2-7,TGCGCCAGCAGCCACGCTCCCTACGGTTCCCCAAAGGCCTACGAGCAGTACTTC,CASSHAPYGSPKAYEQYF
many,TRBV11-2,NA,TRBJ1-1,TGTGCCAGCAGCTATCGAGGGGGGACTGAAGCTTTCTTT,CASSYRGGTEAFF
many,TRBV12-3/TRBV12-4,TRBD1,TRBJ1-2,TGTGCCAGCAACACACAGGGGGAGGACTATGGTTACACCTTC,CASNTQGEDYGYTF
many,TRBV9,TRBD2,TRBJ2-5,TGTGCCAGCAGCGTAAGGCCGGGGTCGGCGGGGGAAGAGACCCAGTACTTC,CASSVRPGSAGEETQYF
many,TRBV6-1,TRBD2,TRBJ2-3,TGTGCCAGCAGCCAACTAGCGGAAAGCACAGATACGCAGTATTTT,CASSQLAESTDTQYF
NA,TRBV7-8,NA,TRBJ2-3,TGTGCCAGCAGCCAAACCTGGGGCACAGATACGCAGTATTTT,CASSQTWGTDTQYF
few,TRBV6-2/TRBV6-3,TRBD1,TRBJ2-7,TGTGCCAGCAGTTACTCGACTACAGGGGGCTGGAACGAGCAGTACTTC,CASSYSTTGGWNEQYF
many,TRBV7-8,TRBD2,TRBJ2-3,TGTGCCAGCAGCTTAGCAAGAGTGTCGGGGGGGCTCACAGATACGCAGTATTTT,CASSLARVSGGLTDTQYF
many,TRBV12-3/TRBV12-4,NA,TRBJ2-4,TGTGCCAGCAGTTTAGTTCAGGGGAGGAACATTCAGTACTTC,CASSLVQGRNIQYF
many,TRBV20-1,TRBD2,TRBJ2-1,TGCAGTGCCAAAGAGTTGAGGGAGGGCGTCAATGAGCAGTTCTTC,CSAKELREGVNEQFF
many,TRBV4-1,TRBD1,TRBJ1-4,TGCGCCAGCAGCCAAGACAGGGGGCGTAATGAAAAACTGTTTTTT,CASSQDRGRNEKLFF
many,TRBV7-9,TRBD1,TRBJ2-1,TGTGCCAGCAGCCTAAGGGACAGGTTTGGTGAGCAGTTCTTC,CASSLRDRFGEQFF
many,TRBV24-1,NA,TRBJ2-5,TGTGCCACCAGTAGCAGGGTCGAGAAGCAAGAGACCCAGTACTTC,CATSSRVEKQETQYF
many,TRBV27,TRBD2,TRBJ2-1,TGTGCCAGCAAGACCTCCGGGACTAGCGGGTACAATGAGCAGTTCTTC,CASKTSGTSGYNEQFF
NA,TRBV7-2,NA,TRBJ2-6,TGTGCCAGCAGTAGCGTTATAGGGAGCTCTGGGGCCAACGTCCTGACTTTC,CASSSVIGSSGANVLTF
many,TRBV20-1,TRBD1,TRBJ2-6,TGCAGTGCTCTCCGGGACAGGGATATGTCTGGGGCCAACGTCCTGACTTTC,CSALRDRDMSGANVLTF
many,TRBV4-2,NA,TRBJ2-6,TGTGCCAGCAGCCGTCCCCCCAAAGGACAGATAAACTCTGGGGCCAACGTCCTGACTTTC,CASSRPPKGQINSGANVLTF
many,TRBV7-9,TRBD1,TRBJ1-3,TGTGCCAGCAGCAAGGACAGGGGTAACACCATATATTTT,CASSKDRGNTIYF
many,TRBV19,NA,TRBJ1-1,TGTGCCAGTAGTACGGGTGGTGAAGCTTTCTTT,CASSTGGEAFF
many,TRBV20-1,TRBD2,TRBJ2-1,TGCAGTGCTAGAGGGGGACTAGCGGGGGTGAATAATGAGCAGTTCTTC,CSARGGLAGVNNEQFF
NA,TRBV5-1,NA,TRBJ2-3,TGCGCCAGCAGCCGACGGACTATTCTCGGTACAGATACGCAGTATTTT,CASSRRTILGTDTQYF
few,TRBV6-5,NA,TRBJ2-2,TGTGCCAGCAGTTACTCGGCGGCAGGGAACACCGGGGAGCTGTTTTTT,CASSYSAAGNTGELFF